This T cell receptor beta chain was documented in a study of blood T cell repertoires in COVID-19. Germline CDR1 is GTSNPN and CDR2 is SVGIG (reference sequence). With 5 bases clipped from V and 8 bases from J, the junction kept 17 bases outside the gene matches. The CDR3 loop spans 15 amino acids. Assay used: immunoSEQ multiplex PCR; TCRdb lists only in-frame clones, some missing. This sample has 90,000 or so clones; approximately 90% occur once, and the top ten carry 0.47%. The clonotype comes from a man aged 55 to 70 with acute or convalescent COVID-19. The J gene is TRBJ1-2, the V gene TRBV30; 7 bases are shared with TRBD1. The specimen sequenced was peripheral blood. As DNA, the CDR3 is TGTGCCTGGTCCCCGACAGGGTGGTTGCGTGGAGGCTACACCTTC. This gives the protein CAWSPTGWLRGGYTF. The full variable domain, completed using reference TRBV30 and TRBJ1-2, is SQTIHQWPATLVQPVGSPLSLECTVEGTSNPNLYWYRQAAGRGLQLLFYSVGIGQISSEVPQNLSASRPQDRQFILSSKKLLLSDSGFYLCAWSPTGWLRGGYTFGSGTRLTVV.